The clone carrying this TCR beta chain showed up just a few times. Participant reports of clinical history set cohort assignment. Cohort 3 recovery required two negative PCRs, clearance, or symptom resolution. Germline CDR1 reads LNHDA; CDR2 reads SQIVND (reference sequence). The ends were cut back, 3 bases at V and 3 bases at J, with 9 bases in the middle. The CDR3 spans 14 residues. This sample stems from a study of blood T cell repertoires in COVID-19. Study-wide context: Acute-phase and convalescent COVID-19 samples originated in the United States, Italy and Spain. T cells, B-cell-depleted T cells, or PBMCs supplied cDNA or gDNA.

Sequenced by immunoSEQ multiplex PCR; TCRdb stores in-frame clones only, minus some. The sample has approximately 350,000 clones; roughly 84% are singletons. The sequenced sample consisted of PBMCs or T cells enriched from blood (not recorded which). This TCR was sampled from a woman aged 25 to 39 who had recovered from COVID-19. The rearrangement links TRBV19 to TRBJ1-3; possibly TRBD1 for D (5 bases). Here the CDR3 reads CASSIQGDGNTIYF. CDR3 sequence (DNA): TGTGCCAGTAGTATCCAGGGCGATGGAAACACCATATATTTT.